What follows describes a single T cell receptor beta chain. These data originate in a study of pediatric ulcerative colitis. Produced via immunoSEQ multiplex PCR; TCRdb's table is partial and in-frame only. The top ten clones hold about 1.5% of a sample with 45,000 to 75,000 clones, 87% of them seen once. V gave up 5 bases and J gave up 7 bases, with 12 bases separating them. The CDR3 is made up of 13 amino acids. In germline, CDR1 is SGHTA, CDR2 FQGNSA. This clonotype originated in a boy between 10 and 17 years old who was a control in a study of pediatric ulcerative colitis. Material for sequencing was blood. The rearrangement uses TRBV7-2 and TRBJ2-4; unclear D gene. CDR3 protein: CASSLPPFNIQYF. The CDR3, as DNA: TGTGCCAGCAGCCTCCCCCCCTTCAACATTCAGTACTTC.